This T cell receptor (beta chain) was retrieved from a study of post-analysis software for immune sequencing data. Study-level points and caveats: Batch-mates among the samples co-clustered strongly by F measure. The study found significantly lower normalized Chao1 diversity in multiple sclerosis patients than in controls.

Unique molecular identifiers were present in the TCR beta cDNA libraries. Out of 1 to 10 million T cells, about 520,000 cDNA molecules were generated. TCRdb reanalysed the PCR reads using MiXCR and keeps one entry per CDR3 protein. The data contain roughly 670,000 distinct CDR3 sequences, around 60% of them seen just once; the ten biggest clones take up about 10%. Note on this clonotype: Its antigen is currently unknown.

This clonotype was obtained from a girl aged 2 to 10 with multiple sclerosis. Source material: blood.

The CDR3 loop is CASRSIMGQHSNQPQHF. The CDR3 coding sequence is TGTGCAAGTCGCTCCATAATGGGACAGCATAGCAATCAGCCCCAGCATTTT. The V gene is TRBV12-2, the J gene TRBJ1-5; TRBD1, as called in the table, went unchecked against the DNA. TRBV12-2 is deemed a pseudogene. The CDR3 runs 17 residues.